This TCR beta chain was captured in a study of T-cell reconstitution after alpha-beta-depleted transplantation in children. Using unique molecular identifiers, the investigators prepared the TCRbeta library. Via MiXCR, TCRdb re-called the PCR reads, giving one row per CDR3 protein. In the table there are about 500,000 distinct CDR3 sequences, approximately 32% of which are singletons. This clonotype was recorded once. CDR3 length equals 14 residues. V lost 6 bases and J 1 base, leaving 9 bases between the germline ends. The TCR sequence derives from a human donor who donated a stem cell graft to a child with aplastic anemia. Sequences were derived from PBMCs from the stem cell graft donor, sampled from the stem cell graft. V is TRBV12-3 or TRBV12-4 and J is TRBJ2-2; no clear D. CDR3 DNA sequence: TGTGCCAGCAGCACCCTTCGGAACACCGGGGAGCTGTTTTTT. Its translation is CASSTLRNTGELFF.